This T cell receptor (beta chain) is from a study of blood T cell repertoires in COVID-19. This clone was seen once. The CDR3 has 15 amino acids. V shed 11 bases and J shed 6 bases, with 22 bases lying between them. Germline CDR1 and CDR2: MRHNA and SNTAGT. The authors' processing: Scientists estimated how many nucleated cells there were by amplifying reference gene primers. Assay: immunoSEQ multiplex PCR; the TCRdb copy retains only in-frame clones and omits some. V, J and clone size reflect that table, while D and trimming were determined from the DNA. The sample holds around 170,000 clones, 84% seen once. Enrollees, roughly 18 to 90 years old, lived in about two dozen US areas. Participants had their cohort set by participant-reported clinical history. Cohort 3 donors counted as recovered after two negative PCRs, clearance, or resolved symptoms.

V usage is TRBV6-4 and J usage is TRBJ1-4, with D possibly TRBD1 on 5 matching bases. The TCR comes from a man in his fifties who had recovered from COVID-19. Material: PBMCs or T cells enriched from blood (not recorded which). The CDR3 sequence: CARGEGTVADEKLFF. CDR3 DNA: TGTGCCCGCGGGGAGGGGACCGTCGCAGATGAAAAACTGTTTTTT.